This TCR beta chain emerged from a study of blood T cells in healthy people across ages (dated by TCRdb to the mid-2010s). The study in broad terms: In model experiments, roughly one uniquely barcoded TCR beta cDNA molecule per two T cells was captured by template switching. Age-related changes in TCR beta repertoire diversity were measured in the study by deep sequencing normalized with unique cDNA molecular identifiers. Four age groups were formed from the donors: young (average roughly 16 years), middle-aged (just under 40), aged (under 70) and long-lived (about 80). To avoid experimental bias, donors of different ages were spread randomly across the sequencing lanes. Two additional independent replicas of 1 million unique cDNA reads from the same blood draw were analyzed for two donors (one aged 18 to 29 and one aged 80 or older).

Paper-wide results and their limitations: Observed TCR beta diversity per million T cells fell roughly linearly with age, and a significant reduction was already apparent by age around 36. Donor CMV infection status was unknown, potentially confounding age-related changes in expanded clonotypes. Compared with the aged group, the long-lived group had more naive CD4+ T cells, fewer expanded clones and increased TCR diversity, suggesting age selection. Estimates of total diversity based on one million sequenced T cells were considered lower bounds and underestimates. There was a strong correlation between observed TCR beta diversity and the percentage of naive T cells measured by flow cytometry. Bulk unsorted PBMC profiling prevented conclusive comparison of naive and antigen-experienced compartments.

This clonotype was counted a few times. Its antigen remains undetermined. Base qualities are not provided; no much larger clone lies one nucleotide away. The donors were some 39 Caucasian individuals from Russia, aged 6 to 90 years, who were systemically healthy. Roughly 9.5 milliliters of peripheral blood were drawn from each donor into EDTA-treated Vacutainer tubes. Ficoll-Paque density-gradient centrifugation was used to isolate PBMCs, with at least 6.5 million per sample. Total RNA was extracted from PBMCs with Trizol reagent, with at least 6 micrograms obtained per sample. For every donor, an aliquot of PBMCs went through flow cytometry to measure the percentages of naive CD45RAhigh/CD27high T cells. The library came from 5' RACE. Sequencing relied on an Illumina HiSeq 2500. A second PCR of about 7 to 12 cycles was run with a J-beta primer mix and a sample-barcoded 5' primer. A unique molecular identifier was introduced onto each TCR beta cDNA molecule by a template-switch 5' adaptor carrying 12 random nucleotides. At least 2.5 million CDR3-containing paired-end reads were obtained from each sample. The Mint cDNA synthesis kit, primed by a TRBC-specific oligonucleotide, was used to synthesize first-strand cDNA from all RNA. All cDNA was treated with uracil-DNA glycosylase and then went through a first 18-cycle PCR with the universal primers M1SS and BC2_uni_R. The original pipeline was this. For normalization, 1 million high-quality reads, each with a distinct molecular identifier, were randomly selected from each sample. Instead of being binned into consensus sequences, reads that shared molecular identifiers were thrown out. MiTCR, run with a Q25 quality threshold and the strictest error-elimination algorithm, handled CDR3 identification, clonotype clustering and error correction. A nonparametric unseen species model with Euler transformation was used to estimate lower-bound total TCR beta diversity. Using fastp trimming at Q25 and MiXCR clonotype assembly, TCRdb reanalyzed the public sequencing data and kept in-frame beta chains. Rows with one shared CDR3 protein collapse into an entry with the most common genes and DNA. The V and J calls, along with clone size, are taken from TCRdb and not from the paper's own processing. This sample gives around 1,500,000 distinct CDR3 sequences in total; roughly 27% of them show up just once. Jointly, the top ten make up about 7.7% of the sample.

As encoded in the germline V gene, CDR1 is MNHEY while CDR2 is SVGEGT. There are 14 amino acids in the CDR3, from cysteine to phenylalanine inclusive. Just CDR3 DNA is preserved here, 42 bases in frame from base 1. V and J are trimmed by 6 bases and 2 bases, and the gene matches miss 5 bases of the junction. What was sequenced was blood. The receptor's source is a woman aged 25 to 39 in good health. Recombination linked TRBV6-2 or TRBV6-3 to TRBJ2-3, with TRBD1 matching 7 junction bases. Read as DNA, the sequence is TGTGCCAGCAGGAGGGGGCGGATCACAGATACGCAGTATTTT. Its translation reads: CASRRGRITDTQYF.